These 25 T cell receptor beta chains were sequenced from one sample in a study of control samples from healthy donors and cancer patients. Clones were sequenced by immunoSEQ multiplex PCR, and TCRdb holds only the in-frame ones, with some missing. The sample includes about 84,000 clones, around 84% of them seen just once. The sample taken for sequencing was PBMCs. The receptors shown here come from a man between 60 and 75 years old with head and neck cancer.

The chain is built from TRBV20-1 and TRBJ2-7; D unclear. Looked up from germline, CDR1 is DFQATT and CDR2 is SNEGSKA (reference sequence). V was clipped by 6 bases and J by 3 bases, with 9 bases between them. This CDR3 comprises 11 residues. Here the CDR3 reads CSAALSYEQYF. CDR3 nucleotides: TGCAGTGCCGCCCTCAGCTACGAGCAGTACTTC.

The gene calls are TRBV5-1 and TRBJ2-1; a possible D gene is TRBD2 (5 bases). Deletions cut 6 bases from V and 7 bases from J, with 14 bases between. Germline-derived CDR1 and CDR2 are SGHRS and YFSETQ. CDR3 length: 13 amino acids. For the CDR3, the DNA is TGCGCCAGCACCCTATACGGGGATAATGAGCAGTTCTTC. This codes for CASTLYGDNEQFF.

The rearrangement uses TRBV5-1 and TRBJ1-1; D unresolved. Germline lookup yields CDR1 SGHRS and CDR2 YFSETQ. V was pared by 4 bases and J by 2 bases, with 21 bases between. This CDR3 spans 17 amino acids. The CDR3 bases are TGCGCCAGCAGCCCCCGGCCTCGAGACCAGTCAAACACTGAAGCTTTCTTT. Protein product: CASSPRPRDQSNTEAFF.

This chain uses TRBV29-1 with TRBJ2-2, with D possibly being TRBD1 (7 bases). The CDR3 extends over 14 amino acids. Germline V lookup: CDR1 SQVTM, CDR2 ANQGSEA. Trimming stripped 5 bases from V and 4 bases from J, with 14 bases between. The CDR3: CSVITGEVTGELFF. The CDR3 DNA reads TGCAGCGTTATTACAGGGGAGGTCACCGGGGAGCTGTTTTTT.

The J gene is TRBJ2-3, the V gene TRBV24-1; a weak D match, TRBD2 (6 bases). The CDR3 totals 15 residues. Germline V gene data show CDR1 as KGHDR and CDR2 as SFDVKD. The V gene lost 7 bases and the J gene lost 2 bases, with 15 bases spanning the gap. Here the CDR3 DNA reads TGTGCCACCAGCAGTGGCGCGGGGAACACAGATACGCAGTATTTT. Its translation is CATSSGAGNTDTQYF.

This clone was picked up a small number of times. This chain links TRBV15 with TRBJ1-5, with D possibly matching TRBD1 (6 bases). Germline CDR1 LNHNV, CDR2 YYDKDF (reference sequence). This CDR3 has 15 amino acids. With 3 bases removed from V and 5 bases from J, the gap between germline ends came to 14 bases. CDR3 DNA: TGTGCCACCAGCAGGGGCAGGGGATTTGATCAGCCCCAGCATTTT. Encoded protein: CATSRGRGFDQPQHF.

Comments on this clone: Other DNA sequences within the sample encode an identical CDR3. The rearrangement joins TRBV12-3 or TRBV12-4 to TRBJ1-2; the match to TRBD1 covers 9 bases. V trimming: 5 bases; J trimming: 8 bases; junction bases outside the gene matches: 6. The length of the CDR3 is 13 residues. CDR3 sequence (DNA): TGTGCCAGCAGTCCGGGACAGGGCGGCGGCTACACCTTC. Encoded protein: CASSPGQGGGYTF.

This sequence joins TRBV28 and TRBJ1-3, with D unclear. Germline-derived CDR1 and CDR2 are MDHEN and SYDVKM. The CDR3 has 16 residues. V gave up 3 bases and J gave up 0 bases, with 12 bases separating them. The chain's CDR3 is CASSFGDASSGNTIYF. CDR3 sequence (DNA): TGTGCCAGCAGTTTTGGTGATGCTAGCTCTGGAAACACCATATATTTT.

The CDR3, as DNA: TGTGCCTGGAGTGTTCGGGGGCCCCTAGCAGCTTTCTTT. Protein sequence: CAWSVRGPLAAFF. The chain has TRBV30 and TRBJ1-1; perhaps TRBD1 as D (6 bases). The V end was cut by 0 bases, the J end by 10 bases, with 15 bases between. From germline, CDR1 is GTSNPN and CDR2 SVGIG (reference sequence). CDR3 length: 13 amino acids.

The rearrangement uses TRBV10-3 and TRBJ2-7, with D uncertain. This CDR3 has 12 residues. The V gene lost 6 bases and the J gene lost 0 bases, with 6 bases spanning the gap. Germline CDR1 is ENHRY and CDR2 is SYGVKD. The CDR3 coding sequence is TGTGCCATCAGCCAGACCTCCTACGAGCAGTACTTC. This translates into CAISQTSYEQYF.

This clone was found many times. The CDR3 DNA follows: TGTGCCAGCACCCCGGGACAAACGCGGAGGAATCAGCCCCAGCATTTT. It is translated as CASTPGQTRRNQPQHF. This rearrangement joins TRBV28 to TRBJ1-5; the D gene is possibly TRBD1 (6 bases). The CDR3 length is 16 residues. Trimming stripped 7 bases from V and 4 bases from J, with 20 bases between. Germline CDR1 reads MDHEN; CDR2 reads SYDVKM.

The chain has TRBV28 and TRBJ2-4; D might be TRBD2 (6 bases). The CDR3 sequence is 15 residues long. Germline V gene sequence: CDR1 MDHEN, CDR2 SYDVKM. The ends were cut back, 3 bases at V and 7 bases at J, with 16 bases in the middle. CDR3 protein: CASSLVVGGWNIQYF. DNA for the CDR3: TGTGCCAGCAGTTTGGTGGTGGGGGGATGGAACATTCAGTACTTC.

The V and J genes are TRBV14 and TRBJ2-1; 10 nucleotides match TRBD2. The CDR3 covers 15 residues. The J segment lost 4 bases and the V segment lost 4 bases, leaving 4 bases of the junction unmatched. CDR1 and CDR2 from the germline V gene are SGHDN and FVKESK. CDR3 bases: TGTGCCAGCAGCCTCGGGACTAGCGCATACAATGAGCAGTTCTTC. Translating gives CASSLGTSAYNEQFF.

This chain connects TRBV5-1 to TRBJ2-3; D gene uncertain. Germline values: CDR1 SGHRS, CDR2 YFSETQ. The V end was cut by 0 bases, the J end by 0 bases, with 8 bases between. The CDR3 length is 15 residues. In nucleotides, the CDR3 is TGCGCCAGCAGCTTGGGTTCTATTAGCACAGATACGCAGTATTTT. Translating gives CASSLGSISTDTQYF.

The chain is built from TRBV5-1 and TRBJ2-5; 11 nucleotides line up with TRBD2. V trimming: 3 bases; J trimming: 4 bases; junction bases outside the gene matches: 8. This CDR3 contains 16 residues. Germline-derived CDR1 and CDR2 are SGHRS and YFSETQ. The chain's CDR3 is CASSWMTSGAVETQYF. The CDR3 bases are TGCGCCAGCAGCTGGATGACTAGCGGGGCGGTAGAGACCCAGTACTTC.

The gene calls are TRBV5-5 and TRBJ2-7, with D tentatively TRBD1 or TRBD2 (6 bases each). The CDR3 has 16 amino acids. In germline, CDR1 is SGHKS, CDR2 YYEKEE (reference sequence). V lost 0 bases and J 0 bases, leaving 13 bases between the germline ends. CDR3 region: CASSLDPGARSYEQYF. Written as DNA, the CDR3 is TGTGCCAGCAGCTTGGACCCGGGGGCCCGCTCCTACGAGCAGTACTTC.

The chain joins TRBV14 to TRBJ2-5, with 7 positions matching TRBD1. The CDR3 covers 14 residues. Germline V gene data show CDR1 as SGHDN and CDR2 as FVKESK. After removal of 5 bases from V and 7 bases from J, the junction contained 10 bases not matched to a gene. The CDR3: CASSATTGSATQYF. DNA of the CDR3: TGTGCCAGCAGCGCCACGACAGGGTCCGCGACCCAGTACTTC.

The V call is TRBV20-1, the J call TRBJ2-2; D remains ambiguous. The length of the CDR3 is 13 residues. Trimming stripped 3 bases from V and 6 bases from J, with 11 bases between. Germline CDR1 reads DFQATT; CDR2 reads SNEGSKA (reference sequence). CDR3 region: CSASRSRAGELFF. The CDR3 coding sequence is TGCAGTGCTAGTCGAAGTCGGGCCGGGGAGCTGTTTTTT.

This clone showed up just once. One junction end does not reproduce the germline sequence, and a read error may be involved. The J gene is TRBJ2-2, the V gene TRBV5-8; 10 bases agree with TRBD2. The CDR3 is 16 amino acids. From germline, CDR1 is SGHTS and CDR2 YDEGEE. CDR3 coding DNA: TGTGCCAGCAGTTTGGAGTCTAGCGGGAGCTTCGGGGAGCTGTTTTTT. Its protein product is CASSLESSGSFGELFF.

This clone was counted a few times. The genes are TRBV19 and TRBJ2-3; D possibly corresponds to TRBD2 (6 bases). Germline V lookup: CDR1 LNHDA, CDR2 SQIVND (reference sequence). The CDR3 covers 13 residues. V was cut by 0 bases and J by 10 bases, with 11 bases left in between. CDR3 coding DNA: TGTGCCAGTAGTATAGAGCGGGACGGGGCGCAGTATTTT. Translated: CASSIERDGAQYF.

This clone was seen a handful of times. For the CDR3, the DNA is TGTGCCAGCAGCTTACCCTTCCGATATAGCGGGAGTAGAAATGAGCAGTTCTTC. It encodes CASSLPFRYSGSRNEQFF. The chain carries TRBV7-9 and TRBJ2-1; 9 nucleotides align to TRBD2. There are 18 residues in the CDR3. Trimming cost V 2 bases and J 7 bases; bases outside gene matches: 15. Per germline, CDR1 SEHNR and CDR2 FQNEAQ (reference sequence).

The chain joins TRBV5-5 to TRBJ1-3, with D uncertain. This CDR3 spans 16 amino acids. Trimming pared 0 bases from V and 0 bases from J, leaving 10 bases between. Germline CDR1 reads SGHKS; CDR2 reads YYEKEE (reference sequence). CDR3 DNA: TGTGCCAGCAGCTTGGGGCAGACGAGCTCTGGAAACACCATATATTTT. This gives the protein CASSLGQTSSGNTIYF.

The rearrangement links TRBV7-2 to TRBJ1-5; D is undetermined. Per the germline V gene, CDR1 is SGHTA and CDR2 is FQGNSA. The CDR3 has 13 residues. The V and J ends lost 5 bases and 7 bases respectively, with 12 bases between them. The CDR3 DNA reads as TGTGCCAGCAGCCCCGACCAGCAACAGCCCCAGCATTTT. This encodes CASSPDQQQPQHF.

This chain joins TRBV20-1 and TRBJ2-3; D gene unclear. The CDR3 length is 10 residues. Germline V CDR1 and CDR2: DFQATT, SNEGSKA (reference sequence). The V gene lost 5 bases and the J gene lost 9 bases, with 9 bases spanning the gap. The CDR3 protein is CSAPKRTQYF. As DNA, the CDR3 is TGCAGTGCTCCCAAGAGGACGCAGTATTTT.

This clone was seen only a few times. The V call is TRBV5-5, the J call TRBJ2-7; a possible D gene is TRBD1 (5 bases). Germline V gene lookup returns CDR1 SGHKS and CDR2 YYEKEE (reference sequence). Trimming removed 0 bases from V and 4 bases from J, with 14 bases in between. This CDR3 region has 15 residues. Here the CDR3 reads CASSLVGLGRYEQYF. CDR3 in DNA: TGTGCCAGCAGCTTGGTGGGGCTAGGAAGGTACGAGCAGTACTTC.